This entry is about one T cell receptor (beta chain). What it binds is not known. Repeated repertoire sampling spanned the course of chemoradiotherapy. Method: immunoSEQ multiplex PCR; TCRdb's copy keeps in-frame clones and lacks some. The sample lists under 70,000 clones; about 88% were seen once. This CDR3 is 14 amino acids long. CDR1 SGHRS and CDR2 YFSETQ come from the germline V gene. Trimming removed 0 bases from V and 8 bases from J, with 11 bases in between. The entry originates in a study of chemoradiotherapy in HPV16-positive cancers. The study's findings and limits: Only a couple of HPV16-positive patients supplied the functional HPV-specificity definition. Candidate HPV-specific clones and E7-related TCR motifs grew in tumor during treatment.

The receptor was derived from a human donor with HPV-associated anogenital cancer. Here the sequenced sample was blood, taken from a patient who underwent chemoradiotherapy. V is TRBV5-1 and J is TRBJ1-4; D unresolved. This CDR3 is CASSLVPSGEKLFF. The CDR3 DNA is TGCGCCAGCAGCTTGGTCCCGTCTGGGGAAAAACTGTTTTTT.